This T cell receptor beta chain came from a study of identical twins. V lost 4 bases and J 0 bases, leaving 7 bases between the germline ends. The CDR3 sequence is 12 residues long. From germline, CDR1 is DFQATT and CDR2 SNEGSKA (reference sequence). Only a few counts were recorded for this clonotype. TCRdb passed the 5' RACE reads through MiXCR, listing each CDR3 protein once. The sample yields about 330,000 distinct CDR3 sequences, 9% to 15% seen once. These records were also assigned to another study, of yellow fever vaccine responses in identical twins.

The sequenced sample consisted of CD8+ T cells sorted from blood. V and J are TRBV20-1 and TRBJ2-7, with D uncertain. The clonotype originates from a woman under 30 in good health. In DNA, the CDR3 is TGCAGTGCTAATGGGGACTCCTACGAGCAGTACTTC. Protein sequence: CSANGDSYEQYF.